This T cell receptor beta chain was recovered during a study of T cell responses to AZD1222 COVID-19 vaccine. Per the germline V gene, CDR1 is MNHEY and CDR2 is SVGAGI. This CDR3 region has 14 residues. V was shortened by 7 bases and J by 1 base, with 10 bases between the two germline ends. Assay used: immunoSEQ multiplex PCR; TCRdb lists only in-frame clones, some missing. Of about 210,000 clones listed, around 94% are singletons. This clone showed up just once. The rearrangement joins TRBV6-5 to TRBJ2-2, with D tentatively TRBD1 (7 bases). The TCR sequence derives from an adult who received the MenACWY meningococcal vaccine as a control. The source was peripheral blood, collected 28 days after the second dose of the MenACWY control vaccine. This CDR3 is CASNRGGNTGELFF. CDR3 nucleotide sequence: TGTGCCAGCAACAGGGGAGGGAACACCGGGGAGCTGTTTTTT.